Listed below are T cell receptor beta chains from one sample, sequenced in a study of blood T cell repertoires in COVID-19. Assay: immunoSEQ multiplex PCR; the TCRdb copy retains only in-frame clones and omits some. This sample yields under 80,000 clones, of which more than 75% are seen a single time; more than 0.8% belongs to the top ten. The sample consisted of peripheral blood. All receptors come from a man in his 70s with acute or convalescent COVID-19. CDR3s include the opening cysteine and the closing phenylalanine or tryptophan. The order of the fields is CDR3 protein, V gene.

CASSKTGTGGFNEQFF,TRBV19
CSVEGGRLNYGYTF,TRBV29-1
CARVRRNGPQETQYF,TRBV10-3
CASSNQGKTSYEQYF,TRBV19
CASSQTAGTTLYEQYF,TRBV18
CASSQRNTEAFF,TRBV3-1/TRBV3-2
CASTAQGRGTEAFF,TRBV19
CASSGLVYGSYEQYF,TRBV28
CASSPDIQYNSPLHF,TRBV7-6
CASSSQGKGDEKLFF,TRBV7-6
CASSLARDEQYF,TRBV12-3/TRBV12-4
CASSWGQNTYNSPLHF,TRBV5-8
CASSLGGLAGTQETQYF,TRBV5-1
CASSFGGDNSPLHF,TRBV10-2
CASSPYLAGVGNEQFF,TRBV3-1/TRBV3-2